This passage covers 22 T cell receptor beta chains from one sample sequenced in a study of blood T cell repertoires in COVID-19. The table came from immunoSEQ multiplex PCR; TCRdb's copy has only in-frame clones and leaves some out. The table includes about 240,000 clones, approximately 83% detected once. Sequenced: peripheral blood. The receptors derive from a man in his thirties or forties who had recovered from COVID-19.

The chain joins TRBV9 to TRBJ1-5, with no clear D. Trimming removed 2 bases at V and 4 bases at J, with 7 bases between. In germline, CDR1 is SGDLS, CDR2 YYNGEE. The CDR3 is 13 residues long. The CDR3 reads CASSVRGNQPQHF. CDR3 sequence (DNA): TGTGCCAGCAGCGTTCGAGGGAATCAGCCCCAGCATTTT. Full variable domain (outside the CDR3, taken from reference TRBV9 and TRBJ1-5): DSGVTQTPKHLITATGQRVTLRCSPRSGDLSVYWYQQSLDQGLQFLIQYYNGEERAKGNILERFSAQQFPDLHSELNLSSLELGDSALYFCASSVRGNQPQHFGDGTRLSIL.

CDR3 amino acids: CASSRLVTGELFF. CDR3 coding DNA: TGTGCCAGCAGCCGCCTAGTCACCGGGGAGCTGTTTTTT. The chain is built from TRBV3-1 (or the pseudogene TRBV3-2) and TRBJ2-2; D is undetermined. V was trimmed by 4 bases and J by 4 bases, leaving 7 bases between them. CDR3 length: 13 residues. In germline, CDR1 is LGHDT, CDR2 YNNKEL (reference sequence).

This sequence joins TRBV12-5 and TRBJ2-7, with 11 bases lining up with TRBD2. V trimming: 5 bases; J trimming: 3 bases; junction bases outside the gene matches: 3. The CDR3 sequence is 14 residues long. CDR1 is LGHNT and CDR2 is FRNRAP in the germline V gene. The CDR3 DNA follows: TGTGCTAGTGGTCGGACTAGCGGGTACTACGAGCAGTACTTC. Translated, it gives CASGRTSGYYEQYF.

Only one count was recorded for this clone. The rearrangement joins TRBV12-3 or TRBV12-4 to TRBJ1-2, with D perhaps TRBD1 (6 bases). The CDR3 totals 11 residues. Trimming pared 11 bases from V and 6 bases from J, leaving 13 bases between. CDR3 nucleotide sequence: TGTGCCGTCACACAGGGAAATGGCTACACCTTC. It encodes CAVTQGNGYTF.

CDR3 protein: CASSLVDRANTEAFF. The CDR3, as DNA: TGTGCCAGCTCCCTCGTTGACAGGGCTAACACTGAAGCTTTCTTT. The rearrangement joins TRBV7-8 to TRBJ1-1, with TRBD1 matching over 7 bases. The CDR3 contains 15 residues. Germline V gives CDR1 SGHVS, CDR2 FQNEAQ. J gave up 2 bases and V 8 bases, and 11 bases lay outside the gene matches.

The chain employs TRBV10-3 and TRBJ2-7; the D gene is possibly TRBD1 (5 bases). Germline values: CDR1 ENHRY, CDR2 SYGVKD. Trimming left V 3 bases short and J 1 base short, with 10 bases between. The length of the CDR3 is 14 residues. The CDR3 spells CAISDWQGSYEQYF. The CDR3 DNA reads as TGTGCCATCAGTGATTGGCAGGGTTCCTACGAGCAGTACTTC.

CDR3 nucleotide sequence: TGTGCCAGCAGTTTCCGACTAGACCTCATGGGGGATACGCAGTATTTT. It codes for CASSFRLDLMGDTQYF. This chain joins TRBV27 and TRBJ2-3; perhaps TRBD2 as D (6 bases). In germline, CDR1 is MNHEY, CDR2 SMNVEV (reference sequence). Trimming stripped 3 bases from V and 6 bases from J, with 19 bases between. The CDR3 totals 16 residues.

This rearrangement joins TRBV30 to TRBJ1-3; 7 nucleotides line up with TRBD1. Germline V lookup: CDR1 GTSNPN, CDR2 SVGIG (reference sequence). The CDR3 is 17 residues long. J gave up 4 bases and V 0 bases, and 12 bases lay outside the gene matches. The CDR3 nucleotides read TGTGCCTGGAGTGTACCGGGACAGTCGGAACAAGGAAACACCATATATTTT. It specifies CAWSVPGQSEQGNTIYF. Full variable domain (missing parts from reference TRBV30 and TRBJ1-3): SQTIHQWPATLVQPVGSPLSLECTVEGTSNPNLYWYRQAAGRGLQLLFYSVGIGQISSEVPQNLSASRPQDRQFILSSKKLLLSDSGFYLCAWSVPGQSEQGNTIYFGEGSWLTVV.

The rearrangement links TRBV12-3 or TRBV12-4 to TRBJ1-2; perhaps TRBD1 as D (5 bases). V lost 1 base and J lost 8, with 11 bases in between. This CDR3 is 13 amino acids long. In DNA form, the CDR3 reads TGTGCCAGCAGTTTAGGCAGGGCCGGGGGCTACACCTTC. Protein product: CASSLGRAGGYTF.

The chain is built from TRBV7-8 and TRBJ2-1; 9 bases are shared with TRBD1. This CDR3 is built from 17 residues. With 3 bases clipped from V and 9 bases from J, the junction kept 15 bases outside the gene matches. Looked up from germline, CDR1 is SGHVS and CDR2 is FQNEAQ. In DNA, the CDR3 is TGTGCCAGCAGCTTGCTCTCCGGGACAGGGTCGCTCGGTGAGCAGTTCTTC. Protein sequence: CASSLLSGTGSLGEQFF.

The chain recombines TRBV4-1 with TRBJ2-5, with 7 nucleotides matching TRBD2. This CDR3 has 16 residues. The V gene end was trimmed by 3 bases and the J gene end by 2 bases; junction bases not matched to a gene: 9. Germline CDR1 is MGHRA and CDR2 is YSYEKL. Written as DNA, the CDR3 is TGCGCCAGCAGCCATCGTGGCGGGGGAGTTCAAGAGACCCAGTACTTC. Translating it yields CASSHRGGGVQETQYF.

The chain joins TRBV19 to TRBJ1-1, with 8 nucleotides matching TRBD1. After removal of 4 bases from V and 1 base from J, the junction contained 5 bases not matched to a gene. This CDR3 region has 15 residues. Germline lookup yields CDR1 LNHDA and CDR2 SQIVND (reference sequence). The CDR3 DNA sequence: TGTGCCAGTAGTAGGGGGACAGGATGGAACACTGAAGCTTTCTTT. It specifies CASSRGTGWNTEAFF.

The rearrangement uses TRBV27 and TRBJ1-5; 7 bases align to TRBD1. The V gene's germline CDR1 is MNHEY and CDR2 SMNVEV (reference sequence). V was clipped by 5 bases and J by 5 bases; unmatched bases: 3. The CDR3 extends over 13 amino acids. The CDR3 loop is CASSTGEHQPQHF. In nucleotides, the CDR3 is TGTGCCAGCAGTACAGGGGAACATCAGCCCCAGCATTTT.

The rearrangement joins TRBV30 to TRBJ2-7; unclear D gene. This CDR3 is built from 14 residues. Germline V gene lookup returns CDR1 GTSNPN and CDR2 SVGIG (reference sequence). This CDR3 is CVWNSTEQSYEQYV. The CDR3 coding sequence is TGTGTCTGGAACTCAACAGAGCAATCCTACGAGCAGTACGTC.

The chain recombines TRBV21-1 with TRBJ2-7; TRBD1 is the table's D call and was not checked against the DNA. TRBV21-1 is marked as a pseudogene. The CDR3 consists of 15 residues. The CDR3 loop reads CASSKAAGNSYEQYF. The CDR3 DNA is TGTGCCAGCAGCAAAGCGGCAGGGAACTCCTACGAGCAGTACTTC.

The chain combines TRBV12-3 or TRBV12-4 with TRBJ1-2; D is unclear. V lost 6 bases and J lost 8, with 16 bases in between. CDR3 length: 13 residues. The chain's CDR3 is CASSYFGARGYTF. The CDR3 nucleotides read TGTGCCAGCAGCTATTTTGGTGCGCGGGGCTACACCTTC.

This clone has more than one count but fewer than ten. The V call is TRBV10-2, the J call TRBJ2-2; 8 positions match TRBD1. The CDR3 loop spans 14 amino acids. Germline V CDR1 and CDR2: WSHSY, SAAADI. With 6 bases clipped from V and 6 bases from J, the junction kept 6 bases outside the gene matches. CDR3 sequence reads: CASSEQGEAGELFF. DNA of the CDR3: TGCGCCAGCAGCGAACAGGGGGAAGCCGGGGAGCTGTTTTTT.

The chain uses TRBV4-1 and TRBJ2-1, with a weak D call TRBD1 (5 bases). Per germline, CDR1 MGHRA and CDR2 YSYEKL. The CDR3 runs 15 residues. The germline V and J ends were trimmed by 4 bases and 0 bases, with 10 bases remaining between them. As DNA, the CDR3 is TGCGCCAGCAGCCCAGACAGAAACTCCTACAATGAGCAGTTCTTC. Protein sequence: CASSPDRNSYNEQFF.

The genes are TRBV5-4 and TRBJ2-2, with a weak D call TRBD1 (5 bases). CDR3 length: 17 residues. The germline V and J ends were trimmed by 4 bases and 2 bases, with 18 bases remaining between them. CDR1 is SGHNT and CDR2 is YYREEE in the germline V gene (reference sequence). The CDR3 region is CASSASIRAVNTGELFF. DNA of the CDR3: TGTGCCAGCAGCGCATCCATCAGGGCAGTTAACACCGGGGAGCTGTTTTTT.

The chain recombines TRBV10-1 with TRBJ1-2, with TRBD1 identical over 11 bases. This CDR3 spans 14 amino acids. Germline V lookup: CDR1 WNHNN, CDR2 SYGVQD (reference sequence). Losses at the gene ends were 9 bases for V and 7 bases for J; bases not matched to a gene: 10. The CDR3 spells CARMGTGGSPGYTF. The DNA for the CDR3 is TGCGCCAGAATGGGGACAGGGGGGTCTCCTGGCTACACCTTC.

This clone was found a few times. This rearrangement joins TRBV7-9 to TRBJ2-3; TRBD2 matches 11 bases. J gave up 3 bases and V 3 bases, and 2 bases lay outside the gene matches. This CDR3 has 15 residues. CDR1 is SEHNR and CDR2 is FQNEAQ in the germline V gene (reference sequence). CDR3: CASSFSGGATDTQYF. CDR3 sequence (DNA): TGTGCCAGCAGCTTTAGCGGGGGGGCGACAGATACGCAGTATTTT.

The chain combines TRBV6-5 with TRBJ2-2; 8 nucleotides line up with TRBD1. CDR1 and CDR2 from the germline V gene are MNHEY and SVGAGI. CDR3 length equals 15 residues. Trimming at V came to 8 bases and at J to 4 bases, leaving 9 bases not matched to a gene. CDR3 protein: CASSTGGTGTGELFF. CDR3 coding DNA: TGTGCCAGCTCTACAGGGGGGACGGGCACCGGGGAGCTGTTTTTT.